The present entry profiles one TCR beta chain with its context. This CDR3 spans 15 amino acids. The V gene's germline CDR1 is LGHNA and CDR2 YSLEER. V shed 1 base and J shed 2 bases, with 11 bases lying between them. The study ran its PCR with 60 Vbeta and 13 Jbeta primers. TCRdb keeps only in-frame clones here, not all; method: immunoSEQ multiplex PCR. Its table lists around 46,000 clones. The sample belongs to a study of cytomegalovirus exposure and HLA in healthy donors. The clonotype originates from a woman aged 40 to 50 in good health and CMV-seronegative. The gene calls are TRBV4-3 and TRBJ2-5; D not certain. The sample comprised PBMCs. The CDR3 here is CASSQGARQQETQYF. The CDR3 bases are TGCGCCAGCAGCCAAGGGGCCAGACAACAAGAGACCCAGTACTTC.